The 21 T cell receptor beta chains below come from one sample, sequenced in a study of T cell clonality in common variable immunodeficiency. TCRdb's copy holds only in-frame clones and misses some; the assay was immunoSEQ multiplex PCR. Altogether roughly 58,000 clones were found in the sample, and no singletons occur. Specimen: peripheral blood mononuclear cells. Receptors originate from a person aged 18 to 75 in good health.

This clone was seen many times. Sequencing ends 3 residues short of the CDR3 end; the germline J gene provides the rest. The chain combines TRBV7-2 with TRBJ2-7; D possibly corresponds to TRBD1 (6 bases). The V gene's germline CDR1 is SGHTA and CDR2 FQGNSA. CDR3 length equals 15 residues. The V end lost 5 bases, the J end lost 0 bases, and 14 bases lay between the germline ends. The sequenced CDR3 bases are TGTGCCAGCAGCATCGGGACACCGACCTCCTACGAG. It translates to CASSIGTPTSYE. The full CDR3 protein reads CASSIGTPTSYEQYF.

This clone was recorded at least ten times. Coverage ceases 3 residues before the CDR3 finishes, and the germline J gene fills in the end. This chain joins TRBV6-2 or TRBV6-3 and TRBJ1-1, with no clear D. The germline V and J ends were trimmed by 3 bases and 1 base, with 9 bases remaining between them. The CDR3 covers 14 residues. In germline, CDR1 is MNHEY, CDR2 SVGEGT. CDR3 protein: CASSYPRRNTEAFF. The sequenced part of the CDR3 DNA is TGTGCCAGCAGTTATCCTAGGAGGAACACTGAA.

This clone has a count of ten or more. From the germline J gene comes the end of the CDR3, since the read stops 3 residues before it. The rearrangement links TRBV5-1 to TRBJ2-7; TRBD1 matches 8 bases. The J segment lost 0 bases and the V segment lost 7 bases, leaving 12 bases of the junction unmatched. CDR3 length: 16 residues. Germline values: CDR1 SGHRS, CDR2 YFSETQ. CDR3 in amino acids: CASRAITGGDSYEQYF. The DNA read from the CDR3 is TGCGCCAGCCGAGCGATTACAGGGGGTGACTCCTACGAG. The full variable domain, rest sourced from reference TRBV5-1 and TRBJ2-7, is KAGVTQTPRYLIKTRGQQVTLSCSPISGHRSVSWYQQTPGQGLQFLFEYFSETQRNKGNFPGRFSGRQFSNSRSEMNVSTLELGDSALYLCASRAITGGDSYEQYFGPGTRLTVT.

This clone was recorded many times. The read halts 3 residues ahead of the CDR3 end, with the missing end drawn from the germline J gene. V and J are TRBV6-1 and TRBJ2-7; 7 bases are shared with TRBD2. The CDR3 is made up of 12 amino acids. Per germline, CDR1 MNHNS and CDR2 SASEGT. V was clipped by 4 bases and J by 6 bases; unmatched bases: 3. CDR3 DNA (partial): TGTGCCAGCAGTGGGGGGGGTAGCGAG. It yields the protein CASSGGGSE. In full, the CDR3 reads CASSGGGSEQYF.

This clone was seen at least ten times. From the germline J gene comes the end of the CDR3, since the read stops 3 residues before it. The chain carries TRBV7-6 and TRBJ2-1, with D uncertain. Looked up from germline, CDR1 is SGHVS and CDR2 is FNYEAQ. Deletions cut 2 bases from V and 8 bases from J, with 16 bases between. This CDR3 is built from 15 residues. CDR3 residues: CASSLLRASFYEQFF. The DNA read from the CDR3 is TGTGCCAGCAGCTTACTACGTGCTAGTTTTTATGAG.

This clone was detected many times. The read is 3 residues too short to cover the CDR3 end, so that end is filled in from the germline J gene. The chain carries TRBV5-1 and TRBJ2-5; D may be TRBD1 (5 bases). Deletions cut 4 bases from V and 2 bases from J, with 12 bases between. CDR3 size: 14 residues. Germline V gives CDR1 SGHRS, CDR2 YFSETQ. CDR3 DNA (partial): TGCGCCAGCAGCAGCTCATCAGGGCAAGAGACC. It yields the protein CASSSSSGQET. The full CDR3 protein reads CASSSSSGQETQYF. The complete variable domain, with remaining parts taken from reference TRBV5-1 and TRBJ2-5, reads KAGVTQTPRYLIKTRGQQVTLSCSPISGHRSVSWYQQTPGQGLQFLFEYFSETQRNKGNFPGRFSGRQFSNSRSEMNVSTLELGDSALYLCASSSSSGQETQYFGPGTRLLVL.

A few counts support this clone. The observed sequence ends 3 residues before the CDR3 terminus, with the missing tail filled in from the germline J gene. The rearrangement joins TRBV7-9 to TRBJ2-1, with TRBD1 matching over 8 bases. Trimming cost V 6 bases and J 2 bases; bases outside gene matches: 6. The CDR3 sequence is 15 residues long. Germline CDR1 SEHNR, CDR2 FQNEAQ (reference sequence). The CDR3 loop reads CASSYRQGPYNEQFF. The DNA read from the CDR3 is TGTGCCAGCAGTTACCGACAGGGGCCCTACAATGAG. Full variable domain (outside the CDR3, taken from reference TRBV7-9 and TRBJ2-1): DTGVSQNPRHKITKRGQNVTFRCDPISEHNRLYWYRQTLGQGPEFLTYFQNEAQLEKSRLLSDRFSAERPKGSFSTLEIQRTEQGDSAMYLCASSYRQGPYNEQFFGPGTRLTVL.

In its sample, this clone was seen many times. The read halts 3 residues ahead of the CDR3 end, with the missing end drawn from the germline J gene. This chain uses TRBV19 with TRBJ1-2; 8 positions agree with TRBD1. V shed 7 bases, J shed 5 bases, and the junction held 9 bases outside the gene matches. The germline V gene has CDR1 LNHDA and CDR2 SQIVND (reference sequence). The CDR3 spans 14 residues. Incomplete CDR3 DNA: TGTGCCAGTACCATGGGACAGGAACCATATGGC. It translates to CASTMGQEPYG. The whole CDR3 sequence is CASTMGQEPYGYTF.

This clone has ten or more counts. The observed sequence ends 3 residues before the CDR3 terminus, with the missing tail filled in from the germline J gene. This chain connects TRBV12-3 or TRBV12-4 to TRBJ1-2, with D perhaps TRBD1 (6 bases). The length of the CDR3 is 12 residues. V lost 6 bases, J lost 6 bases, and 11 bases lay in between. The sequenced part of the CDR3 DNA is TGTGCCAGCAGCAGGGGCTTCGATGGC. It specifies CASSRGFDG. The entire CDR3 protein is CASSRGFDGYTF.

The sample holds many counts of this clone. The read terminates 3 residues ahead of where the CDR3 ends, so the germline J gene completes it. V and J are TRBV5-1 and TRBJ2-7; D may be TRBD2 (6 bases). V lost 2 bases and J 3 bases, leaving 15 bases between the germline ends. CDR1 is SGHRS and CDR2 is YFSETQ in the germline V gene. CDR3 length: 15 amino acids. The CDR3 spells CASSFSLAQDYEQYF. The CDR3 bases that were read are TGCGCCAGCAGCTTTAGCCTAGCGCAAGACTACGAG.

This clone appeared many times. The CDR3 end lies 3 residues beyond the end of the read and is filled in from the germline J gene. The V gene is TRBV6-1, the J gene TRBJ1-2; a weak D match, TRBD1 (6 bases). The CDR3 consists of 15 residues. The germline CDR1 and CDR2 sequences are MNHNS and SASEGT. Trimming shortened V by 4 bases and J by 4 bases, and 16 bases separated the two germline ends. The CDR3 protein is CASSGGSGQTYGYTF. The covered CDR3 bases are TGTGCCAGCAGTGGGGGAAGTGGACAGACCTATGGC.

A few counts support this clone. The read ends 3 residues shy of where the CDR3 ends; the end is completed using the germline J gene. The rearrangement links TRBV10-3 to TRBJ2-7, with 8 nucleotides matching TRBD1. Germline V gene sequence: CDR1 ENHRY, CDR2 SYGVKD. V dropped 7 bases and J dropped 4; count of bases not matched to a gene: 3. The length of the CDR3 is 12 residues. The CDR3 protein is CAITRDRYEQYF. The CDR3 DNA, read in part, is TGTGCCATCACCCGGGACAGGTACGAG.

This clone was seen ten or more times. The CDR3 DNA, read in part, is TGTGCCAGCAGTCCTCGGGGGGATGAG. It codes for CASSPRGDE. The full-length CDR3 reads as CASSPRGDEQFF. The chain joins TRBV2 to TRBJ2-1; TRBD2 matches at 7 bases. The observed sequence ends 3 residues before the CDR3 terminus, with the missing tail filled in from the germline J gene. The CDR3 totals 12 residues. Germline assignment: CDR1 SNHLY and CDR2 FYNNEI. V was pared by 5 bases and J by 8 bases, with 3 bases of the junction left unmatched. Filled out from reference TRBV2 and TRBJ2-1, the complete variable domain reads EPEVTQTPSHQVTQMGQEVILRCVPISNHLYFYWYRQILGQKVEFLVSFYNNEISEKSEIFDDQFSVERPDGSNFTLKIRSTKLEDSAMYFCASSPRGDEQFFGPGTRLTVL.

There are many counts of this clone. The CDR3 end is not reached by the read, which stops 3 residues before it; the germline J gene fills it in. The V call is TRBV20-1, the J call TRBJ1-5; D remains unclear. The CDR3 contains 12 residues. V was shortened by 5 bases and J by 7 bases, with 12 bases between the two germline ends. The germline gives CDR1 DFQATT, CDR2 SNEGSKA (reference sequence). The CDR3 sequence is CSASTVSQPQHF. CDR3 DNA, as far as it was read: TGCAGTGCTTCTACAGTCTCCCAGCCC.

The table lists this clone with many counts. The CDR3 DNA, read in part, is TGTGCCAGCAGTTTGACAACAGGGGGGACTGAA. It specifies CASSLTTGGTE. The whole CDR3 reads CASSLTTGGTEAFF. This chain links TRBV28 with TRBJ1-1; TRBD1 matches at 8 bases. The sequenced fragment ends 3 residues before the CDR3 boundary, so the rest is inferred from the germline J gene. CDR1 and CDR2 from the germline V gene are MDHEN and SYDVKM. Trimming cost V 3 bases and J 5 bases; bases outside gene matches: 5. The CDR3 spans 14 residues.

This clone came up many times. The read stops 3 residues short of the end of the CDR3; the missing end is completed from the germline J gene. This chain links TRBV20-1 with TRBJ1-1; D may be TRBD1 (5 bases). Germline V gene sequence: CDR1 DFQATT, CDR2 SNEGSKA (reference sequence). Deletions cut 3 bases from V and 6 bases from J, with 11 bases between. The CDR3 is 12 amino acids. CDR3 region: CSASRQGAEAFF. The sequenced CDR3 bases are TGCAGTGCTAGTCGGCAGGGTGCTGAA.

This clone came up many times. The CDR3 goes on 3 residues after the read ends, and that part is filled in from the germline J gene. V and J are TRBV5-1 and TRBJ2-2; 7 nucleotides line up with TRBD1. The CDR3 loop spans 17 amino acids. The V gene's germline CDR1 is SGHRS and CDR2 YFSETQ. Losses at the gene ends were 2 bases for V and 6 bases for J; bases not matched to a gene: 13. The CDR3 loop reads CASSFNLQGFDAGELFF. Partial CDR3 DNA: TGCGCCAGCAGCTTTAATTTACAGGGGTTTGACGCCGGGGAG. Variable domain in full (rest from reference TRBV5-1 and TRBJ2-2): KAGVTQTPRYLIKTRGQQVTLSCSPISGHRSVSWYQQTPGQGLQFLFEYFSETQRNKGNFPGRFSGRQFSNSRSEMNVSTLELGDSALYLCASSFNLQGFDAGELFFGEGSRLTVL.

This clone has ten or more counts. The read ends 3 residues before the CDR3 terminus; that terminus is restored from the germline J gene. The chain is built from TRBV2 and TRBJ2-3; 11 positions agree with TRBD2. The CDR3 consists of 14 residues. Germline V CDR1 and CDR2: SNHLY, FYNNEI. The ends lost 8 bases at V and 4 bases at J; junction bases unmatched: 5. CDR3 DNA (partial): TGTGCCAGCTGTTTAGCGGGAGGGTCAGATACG. Its protein is CASCLAGGSDT. In full, the CDR3 reads CASCLAGGSDTQYF.

There are many counts of this clone. The CDR3 end lies 3 residues beyond the end of the read and is filled in from the germline J gene. This chain connects TRBV2 to TRBJ2-3, with no clear D. This CDR3 is 15 amino acids long. CDR1 SNHLY and CDR2 FYNNEI come from the germline V gene. V lost 2 bases and J lost 0, with 9 bases in between. The CDR3 bases that were read are TGTGCCAGCAGTGAATCCGGTGTTAGCACAGATACG. Translating gives CASSESGVSTDT. The whole CDR3 sequence is CASSESGVSTDTQYF.

This clone was detected many times. The read ends 3 residues shy of where the CDR3 ends; the end is completed using the germline J gene. The chain recombines TRBV19 with TRBJ2-7; TRBD2 matches 10 bases. Germline V lookup: CDR1 LNHDA, CDR2 SQIVND (reference sequence). Trimming removed 7 bases from V and 2 bases from J; junction bases left unmatched: 8. The CDR3 totals 15 residues. CDR3 residues: CASTHPGLATYEQYF. Partial CDR3 DNA: TGTGCCAGTACCCACCCGGGACTAGCGACCTACGAG.

This clone was seen at least ten times. CDR3 DNA (partial): TGTGCCAGCAGGCTAGCGGGACGCACAGATACG. Translation: CASRLAGRTDT. Given in full, the CDR3 is CASRLAGRTDTQYF. The J gene is TRBJ2-3, the V gene TRBV28, with 9 positions matching TRBD2. Coverage ceases 3 residues before the CDR3 finishes, and the germline J gene fills in the end. V gave up 6 bases and J gave up 1 base; unmatched junction bases: 2. Germline CDR1 MDHEN, CDR2 SYDVKM. The length of the CDR3 is 14 residues.